The T cell receptor beta chain described here comes from a study of cytomegalovirus exposure and HLA in healthy donors. Germline V gene sequence: CDR1 SGHTA, CDR2 FQGNSA. Trimming at V came to 5 bases and at J to 2 bases, leaving 11 bases not matched to a gene. The CDR3 consists of 17 residues. Use of 60 Vbeta and 13 Jbeta primers characterized the PCR. TCRdb's copy holds only in-frame clones and misses some; the assay was immunoSEQ multiplex PCR. The table shows some 100,000 clones, with 81% occurring only once. The origin of this receptor is a woman in her twenties or thirties in good health and CMV-seronegative. This chain links TRBV7-2 with TRBJ2-2; 7 bases match TRBD2. The sample consisted of PBMCs. CDR3 protein: CASSRTWRESNTGELFF. The CDR3 DNA reads TGTGCCAGCAGCCGAACGTGGCGGGAGTCCAACACCGGGGAGCTGTTTTTT.